What follows is one TCR beta chain and its context. The target antigen is unknown. Thawed PBMCs were FACS-sorted into unstimulated CD4+CD25+CD127- regulatory T cells, CD4+CD25- non-regulatory cells, CD4 and CD8 cells. The data were taken from a study of Tregs in tolerant kidney transplant recipients. Turning to the study itself: Mixed chimerism was transient after nonmyeloablative marrow transplants from related graft donors.

Germline V gene sequence: CDR1 KGHSH, CDR2 LQKENI. The V gene lost 5 bases and the J gene lost 5 bases, with 12 bases spanning the gap. The CDR3 has 14 amino acids. Study findings and constraints: Expanding Tregs on activated donor B cells appeared to best identify donor-specific TCRbeta clones. Nucleotide sequences could not be compared across some patients' samples due to primer changes.

The protocol was immunoSEQ multiplex PCR, while the TCRdb copy is restricted to in-frame clones and leaves out a portion. Among about 83,000 clones listed, roughly 98% were seen once. Sequenced material: CD4+ T cells from blood, taken before the transplant. This rearrangement joins TRBV18 to TRBJ1-4, with D maybe TRBD1 (6 bases). The TCR comes from a human donor who received a combined kidney and bone marrow transplant. The CDR3 loop is CASSTGWRNEKLFF. The DNA of the CDR3 is TGTGCCAGCTCAACAGGGTGGAGGAATGAAAAACTGTTTTTT.